A selection of T cell receptor beta chains follows, all from one sample in a study of T cell repertoires in cytomegalovirus infection. Their antigens remain unidentified. TCRdb redid the calling of the reads with MiXCR, one entry per CDR3 protein. This table holds 310,000 or so distinct CDR3 sequences, roughly 25% found once. The specimen comprised cultured PBMCs, sampled from culture after CMV antigen stimulation. Receptor source: a human donor in good health (CMV status not recorded). Some clones in this sample may be carry-over from other donors' samples. CDR3s include the opening cysteine and the closing phenylalanine or tryptophan. D genes are given only for firm matches. Clone size is stated in some rows and not others, as once, few, many or a class when expanded.

>TRBD1|NA|TRBJ1-2|TRBV12-3/TRBV12-4
TGTGCCAGCAGTTCAGGTCTGCGACAGGGAGGATCTGGCTACACCTTC
CASSSGLRQGGSGYTF
>NA|NA|TRBJ1-1|TRBV7-2
TGTACCAGCAGCTTATCAGGGTGGATCGCTGAAGCTTTCTTT
CTSSLSGWIAEAFF
>TRBD2|NA|TRBJ2-3|TRBV20-1
TGCAGTGCCCGGGAGGTTAGCACAGATACGCAGTATTTT
CSAREVSTDTQYF
>NA|NA|TRBJ1-5|TRBV11-2
TGTGCCAGCAGCCCAGACAGTTCCTATCAGCCCCAGCATTTT
CASSPDSSYQPQHF
>NA|few|TRBJ2-1|TRBV30
TGTGCCTGGAGTGCTCTCGGACCTTTCGACAATGAGCAGTTCTTC
CAWSALGPFDNEQFF
>NA|NA|TRBJ1-1|TRBV11-2
TGTGCCAGCAGCTTCAGGACGGTGAACACTGAAGCTTTCTTT
CASSFRTVNTEAFF
>TRBD1|NA|TRBJ1-6|TRBV28
TGTGCCAGCAGTTTACCAGGACAGGGGCTCAGGAATTCACCCCTCCACTTT
CASSLPGQGLRNSPLHF
>NA|NA|TRBJ2-5|TRBV29-1
TGCAGCGCTGAAAACTCGAACCAAGAGACCCAGTACTTC
CSAENSNQETQYF
>NA|few|TRBJ2-5|TRBV2
TGTGCCAGCACATCGCGGGGAGAGACCCAGTACTTC
CASTSRGETQYF
>TRBD1|few|TRBJ1-1|TRBV19
TGTGCCACCGGGAGGTCGGGACAGGGCCCGGGCACTGAAGCTTTCTTT
CATGRSGQGPGTEAFF
>TRBD2|NA|TRBJ2-1|TRBV7-2
TGTGCCAGCAGCTCAAAGGCCCATGACGGGAGGCCGACCAATGAGCAGTTCTTC
CASSSKAHDGRPTNEQFF
>NA|NA|TRBJ1-4|TRBV29-1
TGCAGCGTTGAAGGCCAGGGGAAAGGCGGAACTAATGAAAAACTGTTTTTT
CSVEGQGKGGTNEKLFF
>TRBD1|NA|TRBJ2-4|TRBV19
TGTGCCAGCTCACCTAACAGGGGGCCCAGCAAAAACATTCAGTACTTC
CASSPNRGPSKNIQYF
>NA|many|TRBJ1-6|TRBV14
TGTGCCAGCAGCAAATCGGACAGATTTTCACCCCTCCACTTT
CASSKSDRFSPLHF
>NA|few|TRBJ2-2|TRBV7-2
TGTGCCAGCAGCTTAGCGCTAATAGAGGGCGGGGAGCTGTTTTTT
CASSLALIEGGELFF
>NA|NA|TRBJ1-5|TRBV27
TGTGCCAGCAGTCCTATACAGGGTTATAGCAATCAGCCCCAGCATTTT
CASSPIQGYSNQPQHF
>NA|NA|TRBJ2-5|TRBV20-1
TGCAGTGCTAGAAAAGGGACCTCGGGGGAGACCCAGTACTTC
CSARKGTSGETQYF
>NA|many|TRBJ1-4|TRBV20-1
TGCAGTGCTAGCAGGGACGGTGGAAATGAAAAACTGTTTTTT
CSASRDGGNEKLFF
>TRBD2|NA|TRBJ2-1|TRBV28
TGTGCCAGCAGTAGCGGGACTCCCTACAATGAGCAGTTCTTC
CASSSGTPYNEQFF
>NA|NA|TRBJ2-1|TRBV19
TGTGCCACCTCTTGGGGTCTAGGGGCGGTCCTCAATGAGCAGTTCTTC
CATSWGLGAVLNEQFF
>NA|NA|TRBJ2-5|TRBV20-1
TGCAGTGCCACTCGCTCGGCAGGGCAGGCAGAGACCCAGTACTTC
CSATRSAGQAETQYF
>TRBD1|few|TRBJ1-2|TRBV12-3/TRBV12-4
TGTGCCAGCAGTTACTCCGGGACAGGGTGGTATGGCTACACCTTC
CASSYSGTGWYGYTF
>TRBD2|few|TRBJ2-3|TRBV11-3
TGTGCCAGCAGCTTCGGACTAGCGGGAGGGCCGACAGATACGCAGTATTTT
CASSFGLAGGPTDTQYF
>NA|once|TRBJ2-1|TRBV6-8
TGTGCCAGCAGTCCGACAGATAGGAACTACAATGAGCAGTTCTTC
CASSPTDRNYNEQFF